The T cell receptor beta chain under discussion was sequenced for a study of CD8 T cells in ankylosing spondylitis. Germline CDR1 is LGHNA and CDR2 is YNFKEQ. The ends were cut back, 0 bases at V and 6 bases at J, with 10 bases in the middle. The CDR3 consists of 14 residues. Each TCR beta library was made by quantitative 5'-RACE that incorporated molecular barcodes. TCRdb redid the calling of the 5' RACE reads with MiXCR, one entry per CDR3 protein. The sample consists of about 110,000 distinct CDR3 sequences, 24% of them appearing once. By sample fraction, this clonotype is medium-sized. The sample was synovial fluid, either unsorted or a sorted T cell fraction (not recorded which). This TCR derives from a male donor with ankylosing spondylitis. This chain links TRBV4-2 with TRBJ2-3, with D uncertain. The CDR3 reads CASSQDRSTDTQYF. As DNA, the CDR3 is TGTGCCAGCAGCCAAGATCGCTCGACGGATACGCAGTATTTT.